This T cell receptor (beta chain) appears in the sequencing data of a study of beta chain features in type 1 diabetes. What was sequenced were expressed TCRB transcripts, since all of the isolated RNA had been reverse transcribed. Regulatory, naive and central memory T cell samples averaged around 3.6 million reads. Sequencing used immunoSEQ multiplex PCR; TCRdb keeps in-frame clones, though not all of them. The sample consists of hundreds of thousands of clones, about 14% of them appearing once. CD4+ naive, central memory, regulatory and stem cell-like memory subsets were isolated by sorting on CD45RO/CCR7/CD25/CD127/CD95/CD27. Regarding the study as a whole: Insertions were fewer and deletions more numerous at VDJ junctions in type 1 diabetes patients. Significant though moderate, a shortening of TCRB CDR3s appeared in all four CD4+ subsets of Type 1 diabetes patients.

The ends were cut back, 3 bases at V and 3 bases at J, with 12 bases in the middle. This CDR3 contains 15 residues. Germline values: CDR1 SGHTA, CDR2 FQGNSA. This clone was counted a few times. Its target is unknown. Sequencing used naive CD4+ T cells from blood. The clonotype originates from a man between 18 and 29 years old with type 1 diabetes. This sequence joins TRBV7-2 and TRBJ2-1; a weak D match, TRBD1 (6 bases). CDR3: CASSLQDSVYNEQFF. The CDR3 DNA follows: TGTGCCAGCAGCTTGCAGGACAGCGTCTACAATGAGCAGTTCTTC.